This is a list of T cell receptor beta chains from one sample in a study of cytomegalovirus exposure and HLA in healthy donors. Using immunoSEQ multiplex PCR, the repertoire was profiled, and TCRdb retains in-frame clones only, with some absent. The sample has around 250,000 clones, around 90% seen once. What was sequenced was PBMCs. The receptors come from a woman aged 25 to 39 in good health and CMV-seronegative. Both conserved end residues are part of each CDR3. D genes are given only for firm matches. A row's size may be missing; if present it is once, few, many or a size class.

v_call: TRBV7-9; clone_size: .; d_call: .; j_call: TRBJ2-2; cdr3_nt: TGTGCCAGCAGCTTGGGGTTAAGGCAGAAGGTTAACACCGGGGAGCTGTTTTTT; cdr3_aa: CASSLGLRQKVNTGELFF
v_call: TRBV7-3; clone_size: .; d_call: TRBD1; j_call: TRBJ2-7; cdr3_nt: TGTGCCAGCAGCAAAGACAGGGGCTACGAGCAGTACTTC; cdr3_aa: CASSKDRGYEQYF
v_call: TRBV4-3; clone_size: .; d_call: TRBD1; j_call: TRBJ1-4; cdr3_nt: TGCGCCAGCAGCCAAGATAGGGGACAGGGTGTGGCGAATGAAAAACTGTTTTTT; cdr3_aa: CASSQDRGQGVANEKLFF
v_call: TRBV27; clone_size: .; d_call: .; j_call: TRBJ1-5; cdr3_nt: TGTGCCAGCAGTTATAGGGAAGGTCAGCCCCAGCATTTT; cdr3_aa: CASSYREGQPQHF
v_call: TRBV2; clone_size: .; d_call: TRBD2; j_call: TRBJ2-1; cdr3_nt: TGTGCCACCGTAGCGGGAGAGGTGATGAATGAGCAGTTCTTC; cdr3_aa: CATVAGEVMNEQFF
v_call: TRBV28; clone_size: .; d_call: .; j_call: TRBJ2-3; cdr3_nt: TGTGCCAGCAGGCCGCGGGGAAGCACAGATACGCAGTATTTT; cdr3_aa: CASRPRGSTDTQYF
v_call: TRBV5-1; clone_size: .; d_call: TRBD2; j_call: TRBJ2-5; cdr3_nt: TGCGCCAGCAGCCCGGGACTAGCGGCCCGCGAGACCCAGTACTTC; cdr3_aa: CASSPGLAARETQYF
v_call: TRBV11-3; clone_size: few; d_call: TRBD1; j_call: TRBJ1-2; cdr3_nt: TGTGCCAGCAGCTTAGCCCCTCGACAGGGGAACTATGGCTACACCTTC; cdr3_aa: CASSLAPRQGNYGYTF
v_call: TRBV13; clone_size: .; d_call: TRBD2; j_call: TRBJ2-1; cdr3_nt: TGTGCCAGCAGCCCCACTCCCGCGGGAGGCTCCTACAATGAGCAGTTCTTC; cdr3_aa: CASSPTPAGGSYNEQFF
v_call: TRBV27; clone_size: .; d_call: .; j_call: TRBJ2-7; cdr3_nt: TGTGCCAGCAGTTTATCGACAGGCCAATACGAGCAGTACTTC; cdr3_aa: CASSLSTGQYEQYF
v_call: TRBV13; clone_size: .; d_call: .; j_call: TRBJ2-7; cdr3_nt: TGTGCCAGCAGCGGGCCGGGGCCGACCTCCTACGAGCAGTACTTC; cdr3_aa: CASSGPGPTSYEQYF
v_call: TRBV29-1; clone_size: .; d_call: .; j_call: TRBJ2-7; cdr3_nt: TGCAGCGTTGCGAAGGGACCCAGCTCCTACGAGCAGTACTTC; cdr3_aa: CSVAKGPSSYEQYF
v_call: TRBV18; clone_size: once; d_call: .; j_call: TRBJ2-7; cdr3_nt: TGTGCCAGCTCACCATCCTTAGCTGGAGGCTACGAGCAGTACTTC; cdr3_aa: CASSPSLAGGYEQYF
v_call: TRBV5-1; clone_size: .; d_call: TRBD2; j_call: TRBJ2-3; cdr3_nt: TGCGCCAGCAGCCAAACCGGGACTAGCGGGAGCATGCGCACAGATACGCAGTATTTT; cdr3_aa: CASSQTGTSGSMRTDTQYF
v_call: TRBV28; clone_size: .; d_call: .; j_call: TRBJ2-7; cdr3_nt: TGTGCCAGCAGTCACACAGGGAAATCGCCCTACGAGCAGTACTTC; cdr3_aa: CASSHTGKSPYEQYF
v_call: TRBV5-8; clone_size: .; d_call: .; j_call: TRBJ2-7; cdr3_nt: TGTGCCAGCAGCTTGCAGGGTGGTTACGAGCAGTACTTC; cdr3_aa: CASSLQGGYEQYF
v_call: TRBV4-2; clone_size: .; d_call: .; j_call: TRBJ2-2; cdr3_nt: TGTGCCAGCAGCCCACGACTAGGCGACACCGGGGAGCTGTTTTTT; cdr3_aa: CASSPRLGDTGELFF
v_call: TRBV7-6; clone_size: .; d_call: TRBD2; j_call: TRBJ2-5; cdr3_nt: TGTGCCAGCAGCCTGGGGACTAGCGGGTGGGAGACCCAGTACTTC; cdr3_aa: CASSLGTSGWETQYF
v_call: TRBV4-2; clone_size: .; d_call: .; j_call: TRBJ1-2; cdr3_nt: TGTGCCAGCAGCCAAGATTGGGGGGAACCCTATGGCTACACCTTC; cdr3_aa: CASSQDWGEPYGYTF